This T cell receptor (beta chain) was sequenced in a study of T cells in tumors after PD-1 blockade (dated by TCRdb to between 2018 and 2021). Notes on the research overall: Patients were excluded if they had prior checkpoint blockade, use of systemic immunosuppressants, or recent radiotherapy or other anti-cancer therapy within 4 weeks. On average, peripheral blood samples yielded approximately 35,000 unique clonotypes and over 100,000 TCR templates (range 24,679-257,772). Paired single-cell RNA and TCR sequencing was performed on site-matched tumors from BCC or SCC patients before and after anti-PD-1 therapy. A subset of patients also received ongoing daily vismodegib 150 mg during anti-PD-1 treatment. Treatment consisted of either cemiplimab 350 mg every 2 weeks or pembrolizumab 200 mg every 3 weeks. To compare clonotypes in blood versus tumor, bulk TCR sequencing was run on around ten peripheral blood samples drawn from four or five patients. Clinical response was assessed using RECIST version 1.1.

Summary of the overall study and its limitations: The source of novel T cell clones was not identified, and lymphoid organs or rare unexpanded clones within the tumor or the tumor periphery could be included among the possible sources. About two fifths of TCR clonotypes from the tumor were detected in blood, and certain novel exhausted tumor clones were present in blood collected before treatment, which suggests recruitment from the periphery.

This clone appeared a few times. This receptor's antigen is unknown. No much larger clonotype is one base removed from it; base qualities were not supplied. The immunoSEQ platform was used for deep TCRbeta sequencing. The paper's processing steps were these. For further analysis, only productive rearrangements were exported from the immunoSEQ Analyzer. T cell phenotypes were assigned to bulk TCRbeta clonotypes by matching the clonotypes to single-cell RNA+TCR-seq clones that had the same TCRbeta sequence. Clone enrichment in tumor was calculated as tumor frequency divided by PBMC frequency from bulk TCR sequencing. GLIPH was used to sort TCRs into specificity groups, which are clusters of distinct TCRs that likely recognize common antigens through shared CDR3 motifs. As stored in TCRdb, this immuneACCESS dataset retains in-frame rearrangements with V and J assigned. A fraction of the clones does not appear; measured against another copy, unresolved V genes explain less than half of the discrepancy, and the remainder lacks a known reason. D and trimming were read from the DNA, whereas the V and J calls and clone size are those reported in that table. The table for this sample lists 60,000 to 70,000 clones; over 65% of them were counted only once. Approximately 4.5% of the sample is taken by the ten largest.

The junction carries 8 bases between V and J, which are trimmed by 0 bases and 8 bases respectively. Per the germline V gene (reference sequence), SEHNR is the CDR1 and FQNEAQ is the CDR2. The CDR3 runs 13 amino acids, cysteine and phenylalanine included. This entry keeps only the CDR3 DNA: 39 bases, framed from base 1. This specimen's time point label, interpreted: after anti-PD-1 therapy. Genomic DNA extracted from tumor biopsies or peripheral blood was used for bulk TCRbeta sequencing, with input ranging from about 600 ng to 6,500 ng. Histologically proven advanced or metastatic basal or squamous cell carcinoma was present in all patients, all of whom were poor candidates for surgical resection. Of the 11 patients making up the basal cell carcinoma cohort, 8 or 9 underwent bulk tumor TCR sequencing.

The specimen was PBMCs, collected after anti-PD-1 treatment. The V and J segments used are TRBV7-9 and TRBJ2-1; the D segment cannot be called with confidence. The receptor comes from a human donor with basal cell carcinoma. CDR3 sequence: CASSLADGDEQFF. DNA sequence: TGTGCCAGCAGCTTAGCCGATGGAGATGAGCAGTTCTTC.